These 18 T cell receptor beta chains share one sample of origin, sequenced in a study of cytomegalovirus exposure and HLA in healthy donors. PCR used 60 Vbeta primers and 13 Jbeta primers. TCRdb's table, derived via immunoSEQ multiplex PCR, lists solely in-frame clones and lacks some. The data contain about 140,000 clones, around 80% of them singletons. The specimen sequenced was PBMCs. Source of these receptors: a male donor in good health and CMV-seropositive.

The rearrangement joins TRBV28 to TRBJ1-4; 8 bases map to TRBD1. The trim removed 6 bases at V and 6 bases at J, leaving 6 bases unmatched. Germline V CDR1 and CDR2: MDHEN, SYDVKM. The CDR3 covers 14 residues. This CDR3 is CASSLTGGHEKLFF. In nucleotides, the CDR3 is TGTGCCAGCAGCCTCACAGGGGGACATGAAAAACTGTTTTTT.

This clone was counted a few times. This sequence joins TRBV15 and TRBJ2-7; TRBD2 matches at 12 bases. V shed 4 bases and J 3 bases; nucleotides not matched to a gene: 10. CDR3 length: 17 amino acids. Germline loops: CDR1 LNHNV, CDR2 YYDKDF (reference sequence). CDR3 region: CATSTFIGLAGRYEQYF. In DNA form, the CDR3 reads TGTGCCACCAGCACCTTTATAGGACTAGCGGGACGCTACGAGCAGTACTTC.

The chain employs TRBV5-1 and TRBJ2-1, with 11 nucleotides matching TRBD1. CDR3 length equals 16 residues. Germline V gene sequence: CDR1 SGHRS, CDR2 YFSETQ. With 1 base clipped from V and 5 bases from J, the junction kept 5 bases outside the gene matches. The CDR3 spells CASSLKGQGVNNEQFF. The CDR3 DNA sequence: TGCGCCAGCAGCTTGAAGGGACAGGGGGTCAACAATGAGCAGTTCTTC.

The J gene is TRBJ2-7, the V gene TRBV30; 9 bases line up with TRBD1. From germline, CDR1 is GTSNPN and CDR2 SVGIG (reference sequence). V shed 2 bases, J shed 5 bases, and the junction held 10 bases outside the gene matches. CDR3 length equals 15 residues. CDR3 bases: TGTGCCTGGAGTAATCCGGGACAGGGTATCAACGAGCAGTACTTC. It codes for CAWSNPGQGINEQYF.

This chain connects TRBV5-6 to TRBJ2-7, with D possibly TRBD2 on 5 matching bases. Germline V CDR1 and CDR2: SGHDT, YYEEEE. V was pared by 4 bases and J by 3 bases, with 14 bases between. This CDR3 contains 14 residues. The CDR3 loop is CASSPTGTRYEQYF. CDR3 nucleotides: TGTGCCAGCAGCCCGACGGGAACACGCTACGAGCAGTACTTC.

The genes are TRBV5-1 and TRBJ2-7; the D gene is possibly TRBD2 (7 bases). Trimming removed 1 base from V and 5 bases from J, with 13 bases in between. CDR3 length: 14 amino acids. CDR1 and CDR2 from the germline V gene are SGHRS and YFSETQ. The CDR3 here is CASSLWGGRDEQYF. The CDR3 coding sequence is TGCGCCAGCAGCTTGTGGGGGGGCCGGGACGAGCAGTACTTC.

The rearrangement joins TRBV6-6 to TRBJ1-6; TRBD1 matches at 7 bases. From germline, CDR1 is MNHNY and CDR2 SVGAGI (reference sequence). V gave up 5 bases and J gave up 7 bases; unmatched junction bases: 11. CDR3 length: 16 amino acids. This chain's CDR3 is CASSRSRDSLNSPLHF. CDR3 DNA sequence: TGTGCCAGCAGTCGTAGCCGGGACAGTCTCAATTCACCCCTCCACTTT.

This clone was found a few times. The V gene is TRBV13, the J gene TRBJ2-7; the match to TRBD2 covers 15 bases. The germline CDR1 and CDR2 sequences are PRHDT and FYEKMQ (reference sequence). The V segment lost 4 bases and the J segment 5 bases; nucleotides outside the gene matches: 3. The CDR3 contains 15 residues. CDR3 DNA: TGTGCCAGCAGCTGGACTAGCGGGGGGGCCCACGAGCAGTACTTC. Protein: CASSWTSGGAHEQYF.

CDR3 amino acids: CASSAQALRTEAFF. CDR3 in DNA: TGTGCCAGCAGCGCGCAGGCTCTACGCACTGAAGCTTTCTTT. V gene TRBV7-9 combines with J gene TRBJ1-1, with no clear D. Deletions cut 5 bases from V and 4 bases from J, with 14 bases between. The CDR3 totals 14 residues. In germline, CDR1 is SEHNR, CDR2 FQNEAQ (reference sequence). Full variable domain (rest looked up from reference TRBV7-9 and TRBJ1-1): DTGVSQNPRHKITKRGQNVTFRCDPISEHNRLYWYRQTLGQGPEFLTYFQNEAQLEKSRLLSDRFSAERPKGSFSTLEIQRTEQGDSAMYLCASSAQALRTEAFFGQGTRLTVV.

The CDR3 protein is CASSIVGQTYEQYF. CDR3 coding DNA: TGTGCCAGTAGTATAGTGGGGCAGACCTACGAGCAGTACTTC. The chain couples TRBV19 to TRBJ2-5; TRBD1 is a possible D gene (5 bases). Near its end, the DNA agrees better with TRBJ2-7, so the J call may be wrong. This CDR3 is 14 amino acids long. Germline-derived CDR1 and CDR2 are LNHDA and SQIVND (reference sequence).

This rearrangement joins TRBV5-4 to TRBJ1-1; D is perhaps TRBD1 (6 bases). This CDR3 is built from 13 residues. Between the trimmed V and J ends, which lost 4 bases and 5 bases, there was a span of 12 bases. Looked up from germline, CDR1 is SGHNT and CDR2 is YYREEE (reference sequence). CDR3 in amino acids: CASSNTGYTEAFF. The CDR3 nucleotides are TGTGCCAGCAGCAATACAGGGTATACTGAAGCTTTCTTT.

This chain connects TRBV7-9 to TRBJ2-7; D is undetermined. V gave up 3 bases and J gave up 3 bases, with 9 bases separating them. The CDR3 is 13 residues long. CDR1 is SEHNR and CDR2 is FQNEAQ in the germline V gene (reference sequence). The CDR3 sequence is CASSFGNDYEQYF. The CDR3, as DNA: TGTGCCAGCAGCTTTGGCAACGACTACGAGCAGTACTTC.

With respect to this clone: This sample includes further DNA sequences coding for the same CDR3. This chain connects TRBV5-6 to TRBJ2-2; D call uncertain. Germline loops: CDR1 SGHDT, CDR2 YYEEEE. V lost 2 bases, J lost 5 bases, and 4 bases lay in between. This CDR3 comprises 12 residues. The CDR3 DNA sequence: TGTGCCAGCAGCTTCGGGACCGGGGAGCTGTTTTTT. This sequence encodes CASSFGTGELFF.

V gene TRBV7-3 combines with J gene TRBJ2-1; D is unclear. The CDR3 is 13 residues long. CDR1 and CDR2 from the germline V gene are SGHTA and FQGTGA. V lost 3 bases and J lost 5, with 8 bases in between. The CDR3 is CASSFSFNNEQFF. The CDR3 DNA reads as TGTGCCAGCAGCTTTTCGTTTAACAATGAGCAGTTCTTC.

This clone has just one count. J is TRBJ1-1 and V is TRBV5-6; tentatively, D is TRBD1 (5 bases). Trimming removed 4 bases from V and 3 bases from J, with 13 bases in between. The CDR3 consists of 14 residues. Germline V gene lookup returns CDR1 SGHDT and CDR2 YYEEEE. The CDR3 sequence is CASSLRDYDTEAFF. The CDR3 coding sequence is TGTGCCAGCAGCCTCCGGGACTACGACACTGAAGCTTTCTTT.

The V gene is TRBV5-6, the J gene TRBJ2-1; 9 bases match TRBD1. CDR1 and CDR2 from the germline V gene are SGHDT and YYEEEE. The junction had 12 bases not matched to a gene; V was cut back by 0 bases and J by 5 bases. The CDR3 runs to 18 residues. For the CDR3, the DNA is TGTGCCAGCAGCTTGGGGGCCCCGGACAGGGGTTGGCACAATGAGCAGTTCTTC. Encoded protein: CASSLGAPDRGWHNEQFF.

V usage is TRBV29-1 and J usage is TRBJ1-1; TRBD1 aligns across 8 bases. Germline V CDR1 and CDR2: SQVTM, ANQGSEA. Trimming cost V 5 bases and J 4 bases; bases outside gene matches: 12. There are 15 residues in the CDR3. The DNA of the CDR3 is TGCAGCGTTCAACCCCGCGGGGACAGGTTCACTGAAGCTTTCTTT. Its protein product is CSVQPRGDRFTEAFF.

The chain links TRBV28 to TRBJ2-1; 7 bases line up with TRBD1. Per the germline V gene, CDR1 is MDHEN and CDR2 is SYDVKM. V trimming: 4 bases; J trimming: 0 bases; junction bases outside the gene matches: 6. The CDR3 covers 16 residues. CDR3 loop: CASSYRGLSSYNEQFF. CDR3 bases: TGTGCCAGCAGTTATAGGGGGCTGAGCTCCTACAATGAGCAGTTCTTC.